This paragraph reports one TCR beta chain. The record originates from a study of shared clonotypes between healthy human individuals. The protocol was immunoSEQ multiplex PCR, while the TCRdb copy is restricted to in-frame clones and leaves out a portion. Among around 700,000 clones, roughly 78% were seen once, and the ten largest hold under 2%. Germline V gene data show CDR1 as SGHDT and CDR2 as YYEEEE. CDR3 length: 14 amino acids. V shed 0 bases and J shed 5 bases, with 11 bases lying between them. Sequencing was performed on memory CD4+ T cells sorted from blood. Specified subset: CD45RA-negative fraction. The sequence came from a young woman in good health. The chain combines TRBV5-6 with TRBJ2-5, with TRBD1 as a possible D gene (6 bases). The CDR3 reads CASSLGQVGETQYF. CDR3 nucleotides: TGTGCCAGCAGCTTGGGACAGGTCGGGGAGACCCAGTACTTC.